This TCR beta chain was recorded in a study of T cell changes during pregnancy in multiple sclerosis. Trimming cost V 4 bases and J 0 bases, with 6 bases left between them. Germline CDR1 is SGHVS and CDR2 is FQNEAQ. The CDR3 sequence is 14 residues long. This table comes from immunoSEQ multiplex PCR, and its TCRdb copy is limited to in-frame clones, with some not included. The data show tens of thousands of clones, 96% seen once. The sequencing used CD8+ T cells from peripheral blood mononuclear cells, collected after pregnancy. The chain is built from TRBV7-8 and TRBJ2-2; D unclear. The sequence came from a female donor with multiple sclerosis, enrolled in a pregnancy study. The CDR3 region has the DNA TGTGCCAGCAGCTCTGTATCGAACACCGGGGAGCTGTTTTTT. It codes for CASSSVSNTGELFF.